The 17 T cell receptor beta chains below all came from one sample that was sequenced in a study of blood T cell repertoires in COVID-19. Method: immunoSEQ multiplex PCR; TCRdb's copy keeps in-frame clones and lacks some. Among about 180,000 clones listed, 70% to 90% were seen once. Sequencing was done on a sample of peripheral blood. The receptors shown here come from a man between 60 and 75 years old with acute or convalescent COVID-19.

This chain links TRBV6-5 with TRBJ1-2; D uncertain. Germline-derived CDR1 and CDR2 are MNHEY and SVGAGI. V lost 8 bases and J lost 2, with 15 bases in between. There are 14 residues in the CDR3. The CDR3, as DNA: TGTGCCAGCCGACGACGAGAGGGCAACTATGGCTACACCTTC. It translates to CASRRREGNYGYTF.

CDR3 nucleotide sequence: TGTGCCAGCAGCTTAGGGGGGCTTTTGGATACGCAGTATTTT. It encodes CASSLGGLLDTQYF. The rearrangement joins TRBV7-8 to TRBJ2-3; weak D call: TRBD1 (6 bases). The V gene's germline CDR1 is SGHVS and CDR2 FQNEAQ. Trimming shortened V by 1 base and J by 6 bases, and 11 bases separated the two germline ends. The CDR3 consists of 14 residues.

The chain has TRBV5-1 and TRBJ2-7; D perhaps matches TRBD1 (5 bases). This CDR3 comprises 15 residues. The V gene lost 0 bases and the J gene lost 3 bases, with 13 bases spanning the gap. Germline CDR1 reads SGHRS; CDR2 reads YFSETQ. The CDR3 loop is CASSLDGARGYEQYF. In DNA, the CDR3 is TGCGCCAGCAGCTTGGATGGGGCAAGAGGCTACGAGCAGTACTTC.

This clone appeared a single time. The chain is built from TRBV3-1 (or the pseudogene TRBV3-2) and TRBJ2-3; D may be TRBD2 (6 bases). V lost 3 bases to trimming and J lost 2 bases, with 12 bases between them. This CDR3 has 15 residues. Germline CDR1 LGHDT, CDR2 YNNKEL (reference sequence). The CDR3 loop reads CASSQSDYHTDTQYF. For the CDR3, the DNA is TGTGCCAGCAGCCAGTCGGACTACCACACAGATACGCAGTATTTT.

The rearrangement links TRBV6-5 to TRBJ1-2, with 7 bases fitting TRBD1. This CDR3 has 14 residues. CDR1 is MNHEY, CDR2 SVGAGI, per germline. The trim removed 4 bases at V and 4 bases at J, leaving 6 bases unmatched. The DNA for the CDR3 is TGTGCCAGCAGTTCACAGACAGGGTTCTATGGCTACACCTTC. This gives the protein CASSSQTGFYGYTF.

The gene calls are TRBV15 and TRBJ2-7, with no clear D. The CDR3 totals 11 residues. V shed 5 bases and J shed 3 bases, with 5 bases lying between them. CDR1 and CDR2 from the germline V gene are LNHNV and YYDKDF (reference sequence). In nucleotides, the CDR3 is TGTGCCACCAGCGAACTCTACGAGCAGTACTTC. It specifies CATSELYEQYF.

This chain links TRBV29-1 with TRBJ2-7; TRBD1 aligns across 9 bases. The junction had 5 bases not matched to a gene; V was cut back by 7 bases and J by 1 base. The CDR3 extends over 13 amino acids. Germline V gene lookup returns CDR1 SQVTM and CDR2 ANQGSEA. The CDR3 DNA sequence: TGCAGCGGGAAGACAGGGGGATCCTACGAGCAGTACTTC. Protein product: CSGKTGGSYEQYF.

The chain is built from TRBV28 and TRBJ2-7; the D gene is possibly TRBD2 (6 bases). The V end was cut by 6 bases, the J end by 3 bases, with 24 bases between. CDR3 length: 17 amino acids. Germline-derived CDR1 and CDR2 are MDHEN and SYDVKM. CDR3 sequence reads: CASRPPQEGRSSYEQYF. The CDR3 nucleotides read TGTGCCAGCAGGCCTCCCCAGGAGGGACGTAGTAGCTACGAGCAGTACTTC.

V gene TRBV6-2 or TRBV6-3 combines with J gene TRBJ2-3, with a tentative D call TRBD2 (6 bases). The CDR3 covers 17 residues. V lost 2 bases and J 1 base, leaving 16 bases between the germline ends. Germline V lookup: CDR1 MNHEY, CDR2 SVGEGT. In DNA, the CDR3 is TGTGCCAGCAGTTACGGGGTGGGAGGAGAAGGCACAGATACGCAGTATTTT. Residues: CASSYGVGGEGTDTQYF.

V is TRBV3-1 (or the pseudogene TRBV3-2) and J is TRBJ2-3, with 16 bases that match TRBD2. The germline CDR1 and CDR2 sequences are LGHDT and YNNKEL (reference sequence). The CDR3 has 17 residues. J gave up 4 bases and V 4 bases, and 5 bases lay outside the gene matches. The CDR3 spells CASSPGTSGRGADTQYF. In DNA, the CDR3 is TGTGCCAGCAGCCCGGGGACTAGCGGGAGGGGGGCAGATACGCAGTATTTT.

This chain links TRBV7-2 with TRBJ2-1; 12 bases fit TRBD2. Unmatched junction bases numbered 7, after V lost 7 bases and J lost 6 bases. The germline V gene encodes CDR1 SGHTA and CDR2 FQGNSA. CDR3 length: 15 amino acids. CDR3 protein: CASTSSGRALNEQFF. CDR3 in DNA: TGTGCCAGCACCTCTAGCGGGAGGGCCCTCAATGAGCAGTTCTTC.

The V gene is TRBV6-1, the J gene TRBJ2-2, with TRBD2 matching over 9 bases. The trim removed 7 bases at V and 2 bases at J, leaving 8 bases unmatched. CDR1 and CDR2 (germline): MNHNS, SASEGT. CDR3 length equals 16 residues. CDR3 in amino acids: CASNDGLAPNTGELFF. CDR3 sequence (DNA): TGTGCCAGCAATGATGGACTAGCGCCTAACACCGGGGAGCTGTTTTTT.

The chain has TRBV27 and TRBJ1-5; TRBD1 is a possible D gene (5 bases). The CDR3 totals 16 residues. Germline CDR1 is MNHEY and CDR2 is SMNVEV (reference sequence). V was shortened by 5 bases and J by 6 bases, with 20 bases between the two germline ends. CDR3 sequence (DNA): TGTGCCAGCAGTCCTCTAGGCGGGGGGAGAGGTCAGCCCCAGCATTTT. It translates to CASSPLGGGRGQPQHF.

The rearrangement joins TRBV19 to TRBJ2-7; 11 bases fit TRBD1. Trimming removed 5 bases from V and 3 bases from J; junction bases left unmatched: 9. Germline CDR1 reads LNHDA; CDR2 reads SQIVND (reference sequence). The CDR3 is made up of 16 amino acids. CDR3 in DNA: TGTGCCAGTAGTCATTTTCGGACAGGGGGCTTCTACGAGCAGTACTTC. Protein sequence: CASSHFRTGGFYEQYF.

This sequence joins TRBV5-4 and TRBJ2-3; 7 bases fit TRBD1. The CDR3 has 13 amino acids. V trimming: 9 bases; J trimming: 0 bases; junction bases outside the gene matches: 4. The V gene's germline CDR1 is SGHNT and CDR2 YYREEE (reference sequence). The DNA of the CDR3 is TGTGCCATCACGGGACAGAGCACAGATACGCAGTATTTT. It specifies CAITGQSTDTQYF.

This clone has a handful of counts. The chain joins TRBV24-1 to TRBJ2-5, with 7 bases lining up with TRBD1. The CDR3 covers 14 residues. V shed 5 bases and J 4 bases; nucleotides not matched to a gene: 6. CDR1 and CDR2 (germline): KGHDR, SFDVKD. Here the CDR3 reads CATSATGDRETQYF. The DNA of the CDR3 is TGTGCCACCAGTGCCACAGGGGACCGAGAGACCCAGTACTTC.

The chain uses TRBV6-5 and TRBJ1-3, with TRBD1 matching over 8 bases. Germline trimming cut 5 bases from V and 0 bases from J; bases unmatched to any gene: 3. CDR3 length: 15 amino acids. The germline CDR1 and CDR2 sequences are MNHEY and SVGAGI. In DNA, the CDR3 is TGTGCCAGCAGTCGGACAGGGATCTCTGGAAACACCATATATTTT. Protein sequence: CASSRTGISGNTIYF.